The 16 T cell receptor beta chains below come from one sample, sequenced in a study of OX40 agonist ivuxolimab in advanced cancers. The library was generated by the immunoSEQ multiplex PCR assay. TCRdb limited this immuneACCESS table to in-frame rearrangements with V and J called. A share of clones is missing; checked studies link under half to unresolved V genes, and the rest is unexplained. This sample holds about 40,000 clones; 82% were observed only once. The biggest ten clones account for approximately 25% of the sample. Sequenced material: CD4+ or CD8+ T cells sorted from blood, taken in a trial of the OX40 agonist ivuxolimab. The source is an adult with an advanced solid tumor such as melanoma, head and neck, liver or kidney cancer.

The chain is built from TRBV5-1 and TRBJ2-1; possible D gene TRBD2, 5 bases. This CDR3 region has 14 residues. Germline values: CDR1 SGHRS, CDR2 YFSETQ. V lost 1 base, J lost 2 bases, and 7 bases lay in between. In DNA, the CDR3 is TGCGCCAGCAGCTTGACGGGGACCTACAATGAGCAGTTCTTC. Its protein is CASSLTGTYNEQFF.

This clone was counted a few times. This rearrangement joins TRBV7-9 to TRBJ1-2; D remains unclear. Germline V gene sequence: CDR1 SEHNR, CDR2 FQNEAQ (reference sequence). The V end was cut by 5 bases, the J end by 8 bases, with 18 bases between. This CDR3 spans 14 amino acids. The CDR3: CASSVGRATVGYTF. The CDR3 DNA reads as TGTGCCAGCAGCGTAGGCCGAGCAACGGTGGGCTACACCTTC.

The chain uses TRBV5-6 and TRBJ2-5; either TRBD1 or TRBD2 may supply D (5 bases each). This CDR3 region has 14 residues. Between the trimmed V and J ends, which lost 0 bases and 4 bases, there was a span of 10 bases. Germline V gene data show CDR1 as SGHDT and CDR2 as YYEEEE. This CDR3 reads CASSLEVGTETQYF. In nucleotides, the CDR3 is TGTGCCAGCAGCTTGGAGGTAGGGACAGAGACCCAGTACTTC.

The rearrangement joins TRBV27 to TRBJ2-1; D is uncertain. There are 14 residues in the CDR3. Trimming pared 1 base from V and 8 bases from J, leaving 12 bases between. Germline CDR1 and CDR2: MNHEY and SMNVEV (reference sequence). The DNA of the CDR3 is TGTGCCAGCAGTTTATTAAGGCTCTCGGATGAGCAGTTCTTC. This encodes CASSLLRLSDEQFF.

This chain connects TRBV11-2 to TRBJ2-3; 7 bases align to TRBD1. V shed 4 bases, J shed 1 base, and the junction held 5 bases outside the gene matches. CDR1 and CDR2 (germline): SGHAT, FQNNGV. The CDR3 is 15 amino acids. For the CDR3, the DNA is TGTGCCAGCAGCTCTAGTCAGGGGGGCACAGATACGCAGTATTTT. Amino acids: CASSSSQGGTDTQYF.

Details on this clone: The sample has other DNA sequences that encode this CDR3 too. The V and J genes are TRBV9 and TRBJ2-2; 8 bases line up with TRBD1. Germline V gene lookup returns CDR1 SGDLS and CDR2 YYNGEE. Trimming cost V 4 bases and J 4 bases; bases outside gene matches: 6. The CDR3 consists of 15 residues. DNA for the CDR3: TGTGCCAGCAGCCCCGGACAGGGCGTCACCGGGGAGCTGTTTTTT. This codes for CASSPGQGVTGELFF.

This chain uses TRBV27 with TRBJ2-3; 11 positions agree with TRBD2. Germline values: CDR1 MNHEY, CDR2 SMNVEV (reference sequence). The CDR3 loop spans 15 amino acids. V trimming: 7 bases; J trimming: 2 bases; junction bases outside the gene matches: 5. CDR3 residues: CASTTSGRYTDTQYF. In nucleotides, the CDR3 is TGTGCCAGCACCACTAGCGGGAGATACACAGATACGCAGTATTTT.

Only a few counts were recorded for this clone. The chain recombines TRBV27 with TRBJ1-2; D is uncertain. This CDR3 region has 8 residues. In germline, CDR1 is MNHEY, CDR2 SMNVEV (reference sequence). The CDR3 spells CAPGGYTF. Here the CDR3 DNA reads TGTGCTCCTGGGGGCTACACCTTC.

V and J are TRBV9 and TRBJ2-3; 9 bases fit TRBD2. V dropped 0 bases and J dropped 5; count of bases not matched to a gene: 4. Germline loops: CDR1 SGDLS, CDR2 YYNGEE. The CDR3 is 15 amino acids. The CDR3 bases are TGTGCCAGCAGCGTAGTGCTAGCGGGACTAGATACGCAGTATTTT. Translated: CASSVVLAGLDTQYF.

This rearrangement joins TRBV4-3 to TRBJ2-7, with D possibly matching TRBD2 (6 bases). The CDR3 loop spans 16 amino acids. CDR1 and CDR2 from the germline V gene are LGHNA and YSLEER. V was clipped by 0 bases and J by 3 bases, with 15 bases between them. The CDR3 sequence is CASSQDGGNAGYEQYF. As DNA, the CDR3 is TGCGCCAGCAGCCAAGATGGAGGGAATGCGGGCTACGAGCAGTACTTC.

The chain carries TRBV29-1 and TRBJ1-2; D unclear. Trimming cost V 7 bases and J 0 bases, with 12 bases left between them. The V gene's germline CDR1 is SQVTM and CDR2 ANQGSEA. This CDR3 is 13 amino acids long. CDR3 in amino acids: CSAGPGSNYGYTF. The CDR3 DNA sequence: TGCAGCGCCGGTCCGGGATCTAACTATGGCTACACCTTC.

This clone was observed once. In DNA, the CDR3 is TGTGCCAGCAGTTCACAGGACTCAACTAATGAAAAACTGTTTTTT. Translation: CASSSQDSTNEKLFF. The chain joins TRBV6-6 to TRBJ1-4, with a weak D call TRBD1 (5 bases). V lost 4 bases and J 0 bases, leaving 9 bases between the germline ends. CDR1 is MNHNY and CDR2 is SVGAGI in the germline V gene (reference sequence). This CDR3 has 15 amino acids.

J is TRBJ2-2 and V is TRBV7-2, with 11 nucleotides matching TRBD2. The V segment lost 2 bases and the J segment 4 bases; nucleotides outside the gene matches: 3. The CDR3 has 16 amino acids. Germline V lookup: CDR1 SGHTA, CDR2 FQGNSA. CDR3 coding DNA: TGTGCCAGCAGCTTACCTAGCGGGAGGACCACCGGGGAGCTGTTTTTT. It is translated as CASSLPSGRTTGELFF.

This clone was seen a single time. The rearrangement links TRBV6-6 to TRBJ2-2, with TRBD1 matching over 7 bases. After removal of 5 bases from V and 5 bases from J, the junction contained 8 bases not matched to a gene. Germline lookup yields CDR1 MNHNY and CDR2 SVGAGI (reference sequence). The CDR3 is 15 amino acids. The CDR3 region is CASSPGGTTTGELFF. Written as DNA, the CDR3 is TGTGCCAGCAGTCCAGGGGGTACCACAACCGGGGAGCTGTTTTTT.

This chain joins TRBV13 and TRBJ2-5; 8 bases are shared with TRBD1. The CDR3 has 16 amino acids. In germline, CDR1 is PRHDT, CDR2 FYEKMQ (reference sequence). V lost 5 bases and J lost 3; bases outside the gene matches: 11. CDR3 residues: CASSRRPGGLEETQYF. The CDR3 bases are TGTGCCAGCAGCCGAAGGCCAGGGGGCTTGGAAGAGACCCAGTACTTC.

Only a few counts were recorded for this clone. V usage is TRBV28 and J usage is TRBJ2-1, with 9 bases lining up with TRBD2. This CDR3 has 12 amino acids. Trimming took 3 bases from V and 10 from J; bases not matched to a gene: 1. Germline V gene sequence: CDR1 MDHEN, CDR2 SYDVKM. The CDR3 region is CASSFLAGEQFF. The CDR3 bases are TGTGCCAGCAGTTTCCTAGCGGGGGAGCAGTTCTTC.